This T cell receptor beta chain was identified in a study of response to subunit inactivated influenza vaccine. Study outcomes and limitations: Authors suggested seasonal influenza vaccinations each recruit few new T cells.

MiXCR, applied by TCRdb to the RT-PCR reads, yields one record per CDR3 protein. The sample comprises about 610,000 distinct CDR3 sequences, 13% to 15% of which are singletons, and around 10% rests with the top ten. This clonotype was counted at least ten times. Its specificity is not known. CDR3 length equals 16 residues. CDR1 and CDR2 from the germline V gene are SEHNR and FQNEAQ (reference sequence). V was shortened by 2 bases and J by 8 bases, with 19 bases between the two germline ends. The chain is built from TRBV7-9 and TRBJ2-1; D is ambiguous. The material was PBMCs from blood, obtained 11 to 12 days after vaccination. This TCR was sampled from a man aged 50 to 59 who received an inactivated influenza vaccine. CDR3 nucleotide sequence: TGTGCCAGCAGCTTAACTCAGAACCTACCTCTTCATGAGCAGTTCTTC. Translation gives CASSLTQNLPLHEQFF.